This TCR beta chain was sequenced during a study of control samples from healthy donors and cancer patients. Repertoires were generated with immunoSEQ multiplex PCR, while TCRdb's copy carries only in-frame clones and drops some. The sample carries about 140,000 clones, about 85% recorded once. The sequence was collected from a woman younger than 45 in good health. Sample: blood.

CDR3 DNA sequence: TGTGCCAGCAGTTTACAGGGGGCAGGGGATGAGCAGTTCTTC. Its protein is CASSLQGAGDEQFF. The chain is built from TRBV28 and TRBJ2-1, with 8 bases aligning to TRBD1. The CDR3 has 14 amino acids. CDR1 and CDR2 (germline): MDHEN, SYDVKM. With V trimmed by 2 bases and J by 8 bases, 5 bases remained unmatched.